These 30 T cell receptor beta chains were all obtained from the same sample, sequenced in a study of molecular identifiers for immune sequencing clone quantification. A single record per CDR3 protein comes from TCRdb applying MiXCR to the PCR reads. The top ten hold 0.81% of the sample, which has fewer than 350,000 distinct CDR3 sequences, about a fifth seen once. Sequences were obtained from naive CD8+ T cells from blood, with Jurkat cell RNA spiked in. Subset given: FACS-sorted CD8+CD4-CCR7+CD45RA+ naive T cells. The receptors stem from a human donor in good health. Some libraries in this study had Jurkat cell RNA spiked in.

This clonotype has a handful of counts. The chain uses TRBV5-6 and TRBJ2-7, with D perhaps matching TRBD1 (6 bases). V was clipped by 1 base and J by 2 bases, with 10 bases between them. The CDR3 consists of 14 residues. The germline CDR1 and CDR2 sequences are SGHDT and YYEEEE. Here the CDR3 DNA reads TGTGCCAGCAGCTTGACAGGGTCGACCTACGAGCAGTACTTC. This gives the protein CASSLTGSTYEQYF.

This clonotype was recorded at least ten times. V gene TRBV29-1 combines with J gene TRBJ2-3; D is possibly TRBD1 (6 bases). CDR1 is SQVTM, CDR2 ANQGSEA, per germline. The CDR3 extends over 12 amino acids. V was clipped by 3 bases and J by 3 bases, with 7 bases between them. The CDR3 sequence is CSVDTGTDTQYF. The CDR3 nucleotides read TGCAGCGTTGACACAGGGACAGATACGCAGTATTTT.

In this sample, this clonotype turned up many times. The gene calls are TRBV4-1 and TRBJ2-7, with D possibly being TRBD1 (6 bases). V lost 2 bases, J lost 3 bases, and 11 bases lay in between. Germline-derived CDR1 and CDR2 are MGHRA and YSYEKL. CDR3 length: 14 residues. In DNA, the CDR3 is TGCGCCAGCAGCCAATTTCAGGGGAACTACGAGCAGTACTTC. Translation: CASSQFQGNYEQYF.

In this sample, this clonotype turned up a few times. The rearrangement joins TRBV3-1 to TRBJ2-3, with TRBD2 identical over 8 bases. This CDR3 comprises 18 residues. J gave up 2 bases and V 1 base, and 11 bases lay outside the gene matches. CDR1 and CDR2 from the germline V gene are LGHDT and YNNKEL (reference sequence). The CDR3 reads CASSQVVLSGGSTDTQYF. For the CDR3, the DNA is TGTGCCAGCAGCCAAGTTGTTCTGAGCGGGGGATCCACAGATACGCAGTATTTT.

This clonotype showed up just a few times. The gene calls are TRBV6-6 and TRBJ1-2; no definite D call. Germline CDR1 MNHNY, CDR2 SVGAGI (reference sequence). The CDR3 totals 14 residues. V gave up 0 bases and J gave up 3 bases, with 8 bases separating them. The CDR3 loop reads CASSYSDGDYGYTF. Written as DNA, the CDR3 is TGTGCCAGCAGTTACTCGGACGGGGACTATGGCTACACCTTC.

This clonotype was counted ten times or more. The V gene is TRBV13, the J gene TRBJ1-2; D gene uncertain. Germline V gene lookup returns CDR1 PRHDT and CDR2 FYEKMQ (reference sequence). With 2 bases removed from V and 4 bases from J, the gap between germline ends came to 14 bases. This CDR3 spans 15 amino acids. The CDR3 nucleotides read TGTGCCAGCAGCTTAAGGGTTCAAAGGACCTATGGCTACACCTTC. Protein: CASSLRVQRTYGYTF.

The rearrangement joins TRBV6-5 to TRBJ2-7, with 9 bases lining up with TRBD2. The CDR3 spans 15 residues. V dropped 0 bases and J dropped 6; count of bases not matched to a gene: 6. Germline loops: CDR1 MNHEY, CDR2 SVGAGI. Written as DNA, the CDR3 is TGTGCCAGCAGTTACTCGACTAGCGGAGGGGGCGAGCAGTACTTC. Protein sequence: CASSYSTSGGGEQYF.

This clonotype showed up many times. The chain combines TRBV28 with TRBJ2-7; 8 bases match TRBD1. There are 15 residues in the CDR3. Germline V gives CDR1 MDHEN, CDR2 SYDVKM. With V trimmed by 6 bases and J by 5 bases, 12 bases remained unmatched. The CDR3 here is CASSAPWTGLHEQYF. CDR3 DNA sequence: TGTGCCAGCAGCGCCCCATGGACAGGGTTGCACGAGCAGTACTTC.

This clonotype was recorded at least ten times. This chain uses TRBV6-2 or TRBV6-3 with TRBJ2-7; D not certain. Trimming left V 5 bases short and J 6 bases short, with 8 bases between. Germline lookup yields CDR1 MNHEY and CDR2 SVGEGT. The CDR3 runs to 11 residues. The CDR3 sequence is CASSLTSEQYF. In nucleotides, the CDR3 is TGTGCCAGCAGTCTAACGAGCGAGCAGTACTTC.

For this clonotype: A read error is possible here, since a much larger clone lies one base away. The CDR3 DNA is TGTGCCAGCAGTTACACTAGCAGCACAGATACGCAGTATTTT. Amino acid sequence: CASSYTSSTDTQYF. The chain recombines TRBV6-2 or TRBV6-3 with TRBJ2-3, with D maybe TRBD2 (6 bases). The V gene lost 2 bases and the J gene lost 0 bases, with 6 bases spanning the gap. Looked up from germline, CDR1 is MNHEY and CDR2 is SVGEGT. The CDR3 consists of 14 residues.

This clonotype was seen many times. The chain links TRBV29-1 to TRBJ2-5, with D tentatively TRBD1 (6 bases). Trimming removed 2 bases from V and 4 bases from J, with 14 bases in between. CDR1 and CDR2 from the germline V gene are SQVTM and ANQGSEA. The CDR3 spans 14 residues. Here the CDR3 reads CSVELWEGGETQYF. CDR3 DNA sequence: TGCAGCGTTGAATTATGGGAAGGGGGAGAGACCCAGTACTTC.

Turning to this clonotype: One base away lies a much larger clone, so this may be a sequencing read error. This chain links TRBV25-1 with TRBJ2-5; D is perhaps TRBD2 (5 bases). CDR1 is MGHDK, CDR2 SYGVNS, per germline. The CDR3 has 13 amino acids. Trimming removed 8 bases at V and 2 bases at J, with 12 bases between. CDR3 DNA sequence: TGTGCCAGCTGGGTCGGACTGCAAGAGACCCAGTACTTC. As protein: CASWVGLQETQYF.

Here the CDR3 reads CASSLTGPINTEAFF. DNA of the CDR3: TGTGCCAGCAGCCTAACGGGCCCAATAAACACTGAAGCTTTCTTT. The rearrangement joins TRBV7-8 to TRBJ1-1; no clear D. CDR3 length: 15 residues. V lost 5 bases, J lost 2 bases, and 15 bases lay in between. Germline V gene lookup returns CDR1 SGHVS and CDR2 FQNEAQ. The full variable domain, rest sourced from reference TRBV7-8 and TRBJ1-1, is GAGVSQSPRYKVAKRGQDVALRCDPISGHVSLFWYQQALGQGPEFLTYFQNEAQLDKSGLPSDRFFAERPEGSVSTLKIQRTQQEDSAVYLCASSLTGPINTEAFFGQGTRLTVV.

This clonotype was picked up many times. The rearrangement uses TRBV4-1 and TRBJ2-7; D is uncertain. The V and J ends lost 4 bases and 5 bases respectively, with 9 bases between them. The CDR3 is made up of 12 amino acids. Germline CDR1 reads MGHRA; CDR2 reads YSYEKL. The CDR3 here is CASSPRVNEQYF. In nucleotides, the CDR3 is TGCGCCAGCAGCCCAAGGGTCAACGAGCAGTACTTC.

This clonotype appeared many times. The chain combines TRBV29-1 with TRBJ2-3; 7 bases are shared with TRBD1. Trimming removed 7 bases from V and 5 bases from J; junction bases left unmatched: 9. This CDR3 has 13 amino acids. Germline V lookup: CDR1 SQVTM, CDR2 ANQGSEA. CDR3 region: CSAAGTALDTQYF. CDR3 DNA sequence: TGCAGCGCCGCCGGGACAGCCCTAGATACGCAGTATTTT.

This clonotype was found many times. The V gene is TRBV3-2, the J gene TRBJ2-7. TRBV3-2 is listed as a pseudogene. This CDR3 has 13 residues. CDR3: CATGKYFSYEQYF. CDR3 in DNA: TGTGCCACAGGAAAGTACTTCTCCTACGAGCAGTACTTC.

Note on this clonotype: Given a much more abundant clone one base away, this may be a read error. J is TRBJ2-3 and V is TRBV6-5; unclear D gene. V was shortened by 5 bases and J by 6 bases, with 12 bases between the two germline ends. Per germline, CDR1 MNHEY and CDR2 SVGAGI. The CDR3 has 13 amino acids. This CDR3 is CASSHRRHDTQYF. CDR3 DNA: TGTGCCAGCAGTCACCGTAGGCATGATACGCAGTATTTT.

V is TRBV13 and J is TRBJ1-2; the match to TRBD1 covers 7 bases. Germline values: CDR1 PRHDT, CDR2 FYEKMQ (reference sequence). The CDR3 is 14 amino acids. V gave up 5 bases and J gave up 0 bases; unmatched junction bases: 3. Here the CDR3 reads CASSPDRTNYGYTF. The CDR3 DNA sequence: TGTGCCAGCAGCCCGGACAGGACTAACTATGGCTACACCTTC.

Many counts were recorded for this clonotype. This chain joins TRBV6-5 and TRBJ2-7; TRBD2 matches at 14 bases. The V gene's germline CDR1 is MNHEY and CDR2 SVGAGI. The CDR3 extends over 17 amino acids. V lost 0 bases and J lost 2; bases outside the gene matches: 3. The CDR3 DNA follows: TGTGCCAGCAGTTACTCCGGACTAGCGGGAGGAGCCTACGAGCAGTACTTC. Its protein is CASSYSGLAGGAYEQYF.

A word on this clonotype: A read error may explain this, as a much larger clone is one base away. CDR3 sequence (DNA): TGCAGCGTTTGGGGGGGCAGTCCTTACGAGCAGTACTTC. It translates to CSVWGGSPYEQYF. The chain carries TRBV29-1 and TRBJ2-7; a possible D gene is TRBD2 (7 bases). CDR1 is SQVTM and CDR2 is ANQGSEA in the germline V gene. CDR3 length equals 13 residues. The germline V and J ends were trimmed by 5 bases and 4 bases, with 15 bases remaining between them.

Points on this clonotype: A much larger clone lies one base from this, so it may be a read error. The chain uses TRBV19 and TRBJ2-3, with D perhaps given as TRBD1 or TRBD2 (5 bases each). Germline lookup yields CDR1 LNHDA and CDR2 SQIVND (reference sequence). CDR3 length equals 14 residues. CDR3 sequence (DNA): TGTGCCAGTAGTAGGGGGAGCCCCCCAGATATGCAGTATTTT. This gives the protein CASSRGSPPDMQYF.

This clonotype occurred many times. CDR3 in DNA: TGCGCCAGCAGCCAAGAGCCCGGACAGGGCCCCTACGAGCAGTACTTC. Amino acids: CASSQEPGQGPYEQYF. The rearrangement uses TRBV4-3 and TRBJ2-7, with 8 nucleotides matching TRBD1. V lost 0 bases and J lost 2; bases outside the gene matches: 6. The CDR3 is 16 residues long. Looked up from germline, CDR1 is LGHNA and CDR2 is YSLEER.

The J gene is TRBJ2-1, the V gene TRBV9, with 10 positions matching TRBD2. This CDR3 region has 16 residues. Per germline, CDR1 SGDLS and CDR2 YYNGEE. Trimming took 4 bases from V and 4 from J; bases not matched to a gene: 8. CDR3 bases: TGTGCCAGCAGCCCCCGACTAGCGGGTGTATACAATGAGCAGTTCTTC. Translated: CASSPRLAGVYNEQFF.

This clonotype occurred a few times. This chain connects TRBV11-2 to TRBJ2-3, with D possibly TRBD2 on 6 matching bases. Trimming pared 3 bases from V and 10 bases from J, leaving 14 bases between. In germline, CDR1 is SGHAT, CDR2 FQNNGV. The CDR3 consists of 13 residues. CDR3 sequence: CASSFGSGWAQYF. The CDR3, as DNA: TGTGCCAGCAGCTTCGGGAGCGGGTGGGCGCAGTATTTT.

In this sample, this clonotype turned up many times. The CDR3 region is CASSLVISSNQPQHF. The CDR3 DNA is TGTGCCAGCAGCTTAGTAATATCGAGCAATCAGCCCCAGCATTTT. V and J are TRBV7-8 and TRBJ1-5; D is undetermined. The CDR3 contains 15 residues. CDR1 is SGHVS, CDR2 FQNEAQ, per germline. V was cut by 1 base and J by 1 base, with 8 bases left in between.

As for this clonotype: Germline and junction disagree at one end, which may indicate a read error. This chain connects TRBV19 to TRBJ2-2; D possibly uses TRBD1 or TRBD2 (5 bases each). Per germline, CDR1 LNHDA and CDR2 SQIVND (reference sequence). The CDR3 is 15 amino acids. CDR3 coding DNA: TGTGCCAGTAGTATGGCCGGAAGAGCCACCGGGGCGCTGTTTTTT. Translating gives CASSMAGRATGALFF.

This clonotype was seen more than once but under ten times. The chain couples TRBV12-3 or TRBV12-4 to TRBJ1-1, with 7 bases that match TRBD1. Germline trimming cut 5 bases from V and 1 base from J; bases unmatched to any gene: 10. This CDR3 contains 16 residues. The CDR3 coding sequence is TGTGCCAGCAGTCACCAGGGGGTTTTGGGGAACACTGAAGCTTTCTTT. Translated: CASSHQGVLGNTEAFF.

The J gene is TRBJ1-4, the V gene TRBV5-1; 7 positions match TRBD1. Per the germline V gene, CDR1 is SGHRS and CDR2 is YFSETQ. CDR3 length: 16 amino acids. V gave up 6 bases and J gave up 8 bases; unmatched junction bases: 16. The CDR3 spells CASNLQTGTAGEKLFF. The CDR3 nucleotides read TGCGCCAGCAACCTACAAACCGGGACAGCAGGCGAAAAACTGTTTTTT.

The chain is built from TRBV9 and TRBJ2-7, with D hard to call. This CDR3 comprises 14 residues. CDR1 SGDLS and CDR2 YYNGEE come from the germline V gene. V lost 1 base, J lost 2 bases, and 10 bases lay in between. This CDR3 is CASSVSDGAYEQYF. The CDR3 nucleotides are TGTGCCAGCAGCGTATCGGATGGGGCCTACGAGCAGTACTTC.

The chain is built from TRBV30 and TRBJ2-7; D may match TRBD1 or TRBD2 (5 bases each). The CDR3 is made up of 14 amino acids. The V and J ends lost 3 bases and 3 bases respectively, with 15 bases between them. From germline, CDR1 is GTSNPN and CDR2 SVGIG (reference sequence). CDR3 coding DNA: TGTGCCTGGAGCTACTCGGGACCGGACTACGAGCAGTACTTC. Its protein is CAWSYSGPDYEQYF.